The 2 T cell receptor beta chains presented below share a single source sample, sequenced in a study of T cells after yellow fever vaccination. TCRdb analysed the 5' RACE reads with MiXCR anew, one entry per CDR3 protein. The sample shows around 310,000 distinct CDR3 sequences, approximately 9% of them seen only once. Specimen: PBMCs, collected on the day of the first yellow fever vaccination. The receptors originated from a man between 18 and 29 years old who received the YFV17D yellow fever vaccine.

The chain has TRBV5-6 and TRBJ1-2; D is unclear. Germline V CDR1 and CDR2: SGHDT, YYEEEE. CDR3 length equals 15 residues. The germline V and J ends were trimmed by 0 bases and 4 bases, with 13 bases remaining between them. In DNA form, the CDR3 reads TGTGCCAGCAGCTTGGTTTTGGGCTCTATCTATGGCTACACCTTC. Its protein is CASSLVLGSIYGYTF.

This clonotype turned up a few times. J is TRBJ1-1 and V is TRBV13; 9 nucleotides line up with TRBD1. The CDR3 loop spans 17 amino acids. Germline loops: CDR1 PRHDT, CDR2 FYEKMQ (reference sequence). Trimming at V came to 6 bases and at J to 1 base, leaving 12 bases not matched to a gene. The CDR3 loop is CASSYYRDRASNTEAFF. For the CDR3, the DNA is TGTGCCAGCAGTTACTACCGGGACAGGGCTTCGAACACTGAAGCTTTCTTT.